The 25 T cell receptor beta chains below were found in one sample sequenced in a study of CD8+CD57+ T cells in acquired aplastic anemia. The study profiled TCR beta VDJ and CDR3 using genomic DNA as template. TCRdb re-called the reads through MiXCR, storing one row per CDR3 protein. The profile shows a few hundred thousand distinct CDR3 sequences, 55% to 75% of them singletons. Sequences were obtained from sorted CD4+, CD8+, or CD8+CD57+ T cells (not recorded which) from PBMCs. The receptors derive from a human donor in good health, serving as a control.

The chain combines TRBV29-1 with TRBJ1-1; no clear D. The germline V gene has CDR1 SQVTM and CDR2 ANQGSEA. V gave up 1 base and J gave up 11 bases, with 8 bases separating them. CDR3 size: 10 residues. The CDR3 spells CSVEVGDAFF. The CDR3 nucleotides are TGCAGCGTTGAAGTGGGAGATGCTTTCTTT.

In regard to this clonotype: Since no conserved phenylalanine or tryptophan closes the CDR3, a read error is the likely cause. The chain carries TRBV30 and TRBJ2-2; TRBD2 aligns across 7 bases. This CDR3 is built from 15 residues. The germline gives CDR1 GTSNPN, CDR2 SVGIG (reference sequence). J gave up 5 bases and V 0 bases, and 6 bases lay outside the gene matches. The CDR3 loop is CAWSVTGGGTGELFC. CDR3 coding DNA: TGTGCCTGGAGTGTAACGGGGGGAGGGACCGGGGAGCTGTTTTGT.

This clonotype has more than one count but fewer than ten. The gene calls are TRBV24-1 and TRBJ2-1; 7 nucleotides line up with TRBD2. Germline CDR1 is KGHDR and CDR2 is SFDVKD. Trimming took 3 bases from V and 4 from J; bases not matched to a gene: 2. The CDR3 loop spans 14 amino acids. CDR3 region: CATSDGDYYNEQFF. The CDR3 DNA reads TGTGCCACCAGTGATGGGGACTATTACAATGAGCAGTTCTTC.

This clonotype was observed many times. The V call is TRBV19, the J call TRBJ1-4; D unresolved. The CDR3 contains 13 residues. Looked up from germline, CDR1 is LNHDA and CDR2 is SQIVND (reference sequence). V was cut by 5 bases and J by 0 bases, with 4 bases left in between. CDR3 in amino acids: CASSYSTNEKLFF. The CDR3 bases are TGTGCCAGTAGTTATTCAACTAATGAAAAACTGTTTTTT.

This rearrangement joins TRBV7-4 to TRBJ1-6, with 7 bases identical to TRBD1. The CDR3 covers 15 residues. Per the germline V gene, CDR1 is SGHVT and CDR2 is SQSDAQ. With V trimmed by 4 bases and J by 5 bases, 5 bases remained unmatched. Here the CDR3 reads CASSSQGGNNSPLHF. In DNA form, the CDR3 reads TGTGCCAGCAGCTCTCAGGGGGGAAATAATTCACCCCTCCACTTT.

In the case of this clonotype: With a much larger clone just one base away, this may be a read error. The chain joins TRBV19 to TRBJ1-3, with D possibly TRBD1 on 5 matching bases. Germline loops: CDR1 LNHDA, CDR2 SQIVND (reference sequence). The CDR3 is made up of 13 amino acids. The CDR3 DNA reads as TGTGCCGGTAGTATGACAGAGGGAAACACCATATATTTT. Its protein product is CAGSMTEGNTIYF.

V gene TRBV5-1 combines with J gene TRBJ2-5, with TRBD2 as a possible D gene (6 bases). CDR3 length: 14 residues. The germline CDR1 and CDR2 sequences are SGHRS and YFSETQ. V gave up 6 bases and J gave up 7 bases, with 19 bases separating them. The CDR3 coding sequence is TGCGCCAGCACCCCCTTCGTGGGAGCGGGGACCCAGTACTTC. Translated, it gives CASTPFVGAGTQYF.

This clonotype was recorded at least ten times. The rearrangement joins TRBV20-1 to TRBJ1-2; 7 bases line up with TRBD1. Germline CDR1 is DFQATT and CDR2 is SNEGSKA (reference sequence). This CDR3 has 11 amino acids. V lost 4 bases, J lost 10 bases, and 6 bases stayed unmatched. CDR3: CSATGQSNYTF. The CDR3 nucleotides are TGCAGTGCTACGGGACAGAGTAACTACACCTTC.

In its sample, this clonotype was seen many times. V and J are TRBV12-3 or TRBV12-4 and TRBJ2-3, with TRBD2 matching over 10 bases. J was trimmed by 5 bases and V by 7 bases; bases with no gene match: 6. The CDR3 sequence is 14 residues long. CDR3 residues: CASTLAGVRDTQYF. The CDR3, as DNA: TGTGCCAGCACCCTAGCGGGGGTAAGAGATACGCAGTATTTT.

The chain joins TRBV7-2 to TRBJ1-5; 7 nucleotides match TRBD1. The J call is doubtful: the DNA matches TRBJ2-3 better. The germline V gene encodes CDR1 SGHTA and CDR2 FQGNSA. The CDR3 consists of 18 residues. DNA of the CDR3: TGTGCCAGCAGCCACGACCGTGCAGGGGGTTCTAGCACAGATACGCAGTATTTT. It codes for CASSHDRAGGSSTDTQYF.

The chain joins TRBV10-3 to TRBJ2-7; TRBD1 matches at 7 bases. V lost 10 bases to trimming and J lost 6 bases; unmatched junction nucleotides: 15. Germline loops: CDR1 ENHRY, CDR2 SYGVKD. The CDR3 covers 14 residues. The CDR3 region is CASRDSRESSEQYF. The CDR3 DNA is TGTGCCAGCAGGGACAGCAGGGAATCGTCCGAGCAGTACTTC.

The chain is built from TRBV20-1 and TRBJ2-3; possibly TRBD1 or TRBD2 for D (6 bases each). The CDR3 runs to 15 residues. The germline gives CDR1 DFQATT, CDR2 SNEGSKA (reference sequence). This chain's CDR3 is CSPRGVAAYDDTQYF. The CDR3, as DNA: TGCAGCCCGAGGGGGGTCGCGGCCTATGACGATACGCAGTATTTT.

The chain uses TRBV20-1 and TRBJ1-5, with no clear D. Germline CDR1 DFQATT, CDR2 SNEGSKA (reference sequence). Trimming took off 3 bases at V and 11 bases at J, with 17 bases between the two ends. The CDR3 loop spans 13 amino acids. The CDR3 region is CSARVRAYESQHF. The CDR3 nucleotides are TGCAGTGCTAGGGTTAGGGCTTATGAGTCCCAGCATTTT.

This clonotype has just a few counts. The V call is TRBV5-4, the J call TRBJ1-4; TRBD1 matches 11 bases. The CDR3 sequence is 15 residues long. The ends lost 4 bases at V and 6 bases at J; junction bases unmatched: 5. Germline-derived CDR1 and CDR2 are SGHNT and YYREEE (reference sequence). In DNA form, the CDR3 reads TGTGCCAGCAGCGGGGACAGGGGGGTACATGAAAAACTGTTTTTT. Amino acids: CASSGDRGVHEKLFF.

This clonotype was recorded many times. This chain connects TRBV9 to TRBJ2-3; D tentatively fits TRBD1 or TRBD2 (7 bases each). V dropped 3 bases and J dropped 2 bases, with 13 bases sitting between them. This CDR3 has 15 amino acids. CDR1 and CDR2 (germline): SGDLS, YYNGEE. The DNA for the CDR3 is TGTGCCAGCAGCGCGGGGGGACAGACCACAGATACGCAGTATTTT. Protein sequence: CASSAGGQTTDTQYF.

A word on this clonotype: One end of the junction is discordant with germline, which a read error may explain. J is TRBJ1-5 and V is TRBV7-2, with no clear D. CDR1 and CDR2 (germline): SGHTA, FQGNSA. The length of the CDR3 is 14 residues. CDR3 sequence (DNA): TGTGCCAGCAGCTTAGAGGCGGGTTGGTCACCCCACCACTTT. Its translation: CASSLEAGWSPHHF.

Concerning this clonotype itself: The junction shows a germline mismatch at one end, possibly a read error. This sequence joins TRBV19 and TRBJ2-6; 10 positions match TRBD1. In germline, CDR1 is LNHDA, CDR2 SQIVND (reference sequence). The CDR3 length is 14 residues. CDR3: CASSIRQGAYVLTF. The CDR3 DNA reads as TGTGCCAGTAGTATACGACAGGGGGCCTACGTCCTGACTTTC.

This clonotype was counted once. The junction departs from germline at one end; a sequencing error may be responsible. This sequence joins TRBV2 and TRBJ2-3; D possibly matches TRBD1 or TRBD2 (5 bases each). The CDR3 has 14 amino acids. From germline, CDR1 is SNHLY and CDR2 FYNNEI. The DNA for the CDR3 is TGTGCCAGCAGCCAAGGGGAGAAGACAGATACGCAGAATTTT. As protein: CASSQGEKTDTQNF.

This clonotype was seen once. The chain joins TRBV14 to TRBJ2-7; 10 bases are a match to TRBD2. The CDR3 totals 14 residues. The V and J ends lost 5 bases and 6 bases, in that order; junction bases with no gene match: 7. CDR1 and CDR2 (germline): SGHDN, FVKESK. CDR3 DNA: TGTGCCAGCAGCTTACTAGCGGGGAGAACCGAGCAGTACTTC. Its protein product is CASSLLAGRTEQYF.

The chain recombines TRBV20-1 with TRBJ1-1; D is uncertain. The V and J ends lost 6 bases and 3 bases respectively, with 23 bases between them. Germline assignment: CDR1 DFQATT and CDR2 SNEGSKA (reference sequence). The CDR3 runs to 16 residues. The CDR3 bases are TGCAGTGCCGGACCGCCGGGCAGCTACGCCCACACTGAAGCTTTCTTT. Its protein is CSAGPPGSYAHTEAFF.

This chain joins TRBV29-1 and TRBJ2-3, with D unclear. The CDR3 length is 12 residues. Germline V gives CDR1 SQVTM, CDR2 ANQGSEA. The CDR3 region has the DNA TGCAGTCCACGGCCGAACACAGATACGCAGTATTTT. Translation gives CSPRPNTDTQYF.

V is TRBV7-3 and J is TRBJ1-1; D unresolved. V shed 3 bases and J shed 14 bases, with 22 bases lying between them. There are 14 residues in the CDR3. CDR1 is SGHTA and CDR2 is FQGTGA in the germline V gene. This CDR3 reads CASSFGPSGEKLFF. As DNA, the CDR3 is TGTGCCAGCAGCTTCGGCCCCTCGGGAGAAAAACTGTTCTTT.

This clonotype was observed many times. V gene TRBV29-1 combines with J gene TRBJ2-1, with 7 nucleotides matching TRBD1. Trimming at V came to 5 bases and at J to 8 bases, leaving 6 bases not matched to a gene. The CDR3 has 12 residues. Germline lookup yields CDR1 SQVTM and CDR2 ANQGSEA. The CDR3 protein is CSVQGDLDEQFF. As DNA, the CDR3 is TGCAGCGTTCAGGGGGATTTGGATGAGCAGTTCTTC.

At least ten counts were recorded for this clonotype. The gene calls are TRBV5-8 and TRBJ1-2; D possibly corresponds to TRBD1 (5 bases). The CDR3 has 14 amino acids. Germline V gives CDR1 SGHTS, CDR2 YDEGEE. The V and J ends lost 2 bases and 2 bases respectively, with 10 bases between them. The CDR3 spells CASSLTEGNYGYTF. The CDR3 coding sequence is TGTGCCAGCAGCTTAACAGAGGGGAACTATGGCTACACCTTC.

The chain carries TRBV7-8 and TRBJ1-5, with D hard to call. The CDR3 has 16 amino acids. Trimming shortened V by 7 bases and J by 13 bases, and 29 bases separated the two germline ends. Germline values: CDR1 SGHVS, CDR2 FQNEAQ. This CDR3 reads CASNVWAGVSNQQQHF. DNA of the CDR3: TGTGCCAGCAACGTATGGGCTGGCGTAAGCAATCAGCAGCAGCATTTT.